This T cell receptor (beta chain) was observed in a study of identifying expanded T cells in peripheral blood. Whole-study findings and limits: Technical replicates showed around 1.2 changed clones; approximately 2 weeks roughly 16; four weeks 19. Across healthy donors, higher total template counts meant significantly greater roughly two-week count variance.

Germline V gene data show CDR1 as DFQATT and CDR2 as SNEGSKA (reference sequence). The CDR3 totals 11 residues. The V gene lost 8 bases and the J gene lost 0 bases, with 8 bases spanning the gap. This clone has a single count. Its cognate antigen is unknown. Healthy donors had no documented immune events, such as infections, while sampled. Generated by immunoSEQ multiplex PCR, the TCRdb table keeps only in-frame clones and is missing some. The sample has around 99,000 clones; 88% are singletons. The sequence derives from a person aged 18 to 70 in good health. The V gene is TRBV20-1, the J gene TRBJ2-7, with D possibly being TRBD2 (5 bases). Input material: blood. CDR3 sequence reads: CSPGNSYEQYF. CDR3 nucleotide sequence: TGCAGTCCGGGAAACTCCTACGAGCAGTACTTC.